Below, 23 T cell receptor beta chains from the same sample are listed, as sequenced in a study of a mutant IDH1 vaccine in newly diagnosed glioma. Clones were sequenced by immunoSEQ multiplex PCR, and TCRdb holds only the in-frame ones, with some missing. The sample consists of some 67,000 clones, about four fifths of them appearing once. Stated time point: baseline, week 1 (first vaccination visit). Specified treatment: pre-vaccination baseline after standard-of-care therapy. Sequencing used peripheral blood mononuclear cells (PBMCs), obtained from a glioma patient treated with radiotherapy, temozolomide or both. The receptors come from a woman younger than 35 with glioma. Some clones in this sample may be carry-over from other donors' samples.

The chain has TRBV19 and TRBJ1-5, with D uncertain. Trimming cost V 1 base and J 6 bases, with 7 bases left between them. Germline CDR1 and CDR2: LNHDA and SQIVND (reference sequence). The CDR3 is 13 amino acids. In DNA form, the CDR3 reads TGTGCCAGTAGTATAGTAGAGGGTCAGCCCCAGCATTTT. It yields the protein CASSIVEGQPQHF.

The V gene is TRBV2, the J gene TRBJ2-7; the match to TRBD2 covers 13 bases. The CDR3 sequence is 20 residues long. CDR1 SNHLY and CDR2 FYNNEI come from the germline V gene. Trimming at V came to 4 bases and at J to 2 bases, leaving 17 bases not matched to a gene. CDR3 DNA sequence: TGTGCCAGCAGTGTCCCTAGGACTAGCGGGAGACAGGTCCACCCCTACGAGCAGTACTTC. Protein product: CASSVPRTSGRQVHPYEQYF.

J is TRBJ1-4 and V is TRBV7-9, with D uncertain. Trimming took off 5 bases at V and 8 bases at J, with 18 bases between the two ends. The CDR3 contains 15 residues. CDR1 is SEHNR, CDR2 FQNEAQ, per germline (reference sequence). As DNA, the CDR3 is TGTGCCAGCAGCCAGCTAGGAAGGAATAGGGAAAAACTGTTTTTT. It encodes CASSQLGRNREKLFF.

The chain joins TRBV11-3 to TRBJ2-7; no definite D call. Trimming left V 1 base short and J 3 bases short, with 7 bases between. From germline, CDR1 is SGHNT and CDR2 YENEEA. The CDR3 runs 13 residues. CDR3 region: CASSLGADYEQYF. Written as DNA, the CDR3 is TGTGCCAGCAGCTTAGGGGCCGACTACGAGCAGTACTTC.

The chain couples TRBV25-1 to TRBJ2-1; D gene unclear. V was pared by 5 bases and J by 9 bases, with 11 bases between. The CDR3 runs 12 residues. Per the germline V gene, CDR1 is MGHDK and CDR2 is SYGVNS. CDR3 in DNA: TGTGCCAGCAGTCGAGTTTCCGGTGAGCAGTTCTTC. Its protein is CASSRVSGEQFF.

The gene calls are TRBV29-1 and TRBJ2-6, with D possibly TRBD1 on 6 matching bases. Trimming took 4 bases from V and 2 from J, leaving 18 bases between them. This CDR3 is 17 amino acids long. The germline V gene encodes CDR1 SQVTM and CDR2 ANQGSEA. CDR3 nucleotides: TGCAGCGTTGCCTTACCGCAGGGGAAAGCTGGGGCCAACGTCCTGACTTTC. Translated, it gives CSVALPQGKAGANVLTF.

The CDR3 DNA is TGCAGCGTTGCGCGGAAAAGGGATGGCTACACCTTC. Protein sequence: CSVARKRDGYTF. The genes are TRBV29-1 and TRBJ1-2, with D hard to call. V was clipped by 4 bases and J by 6 bases, with 12 bases between them. Germline CDR1 is SQVTM and CDR2 is ANQGSEA. The CDR3 is 12 amino acids.

This sequence joins TRBV6-5 and TRBJ2-7; D is unclear. V shed 5 bases and J shed 5 bases, with 10 bases lying between them. Germline loops: CDR1 MNHEY, CDR2 SVGAGI. CDR3 size: 12 residues. CDR3 sequence reads: CASSPVRNEQYF. The CDR3 coding sequence is TGTGCCAGCAGTCCGGTTAGGAACGAGCAGTACTTC.

The chain employs TRBV19 and TRBJ2-5; D unclear. With 6 bases removed from V and 0 bases from J, the gap between germline ends came to 14 bases. Germline CDR1 and CDR2: LNHDA and SQIVND (reference sequence). This CDR3 spans 15 amino acids. For the CDR3, the DNA is TGTGCCAGTAGGGGATACACCGGTCACCAAGAGACCCAGTACTTC. Translating gives CASRGYTGHQETQYF.

The J gene is TRBJ2-2, the V gene TRBV5-1; D perhaps matches TRBD2 (5 bases). V dropped 2 bases and J dropped 4 bases, with 9 bases sitting between them. The CDR3 extends over 14 amino acids. The germline V gene has CDR1 SGHRS and CDR2 YFSETQ. CDR3 DNA: TGCGCCAGCAGCTTAGCGGCGGGCACCGGGGAGCTGTTTTTT. This sequence encodes CASSLAAGTGELFF.

V gene TRBV9 combines with J gene TRBJ1-1; D not resolved. There are 11 residues in the CDR3. Germline values: CDR1 SGDLS, CDR2 YYNGEE. Trimming took 7 bases from V and 0 from J, leaving 4 bases between them. This CDR3 reads CASGVNTEAFF. CDR3 nucleotides: TGTGCCAGCGGAGTGAACACTGAAGCTTTCTTT. Using reference TRBV9 and TRBJ1-1 for the parts outside the CDR3, the full variable domain is DSGVTQTPKHLITATGQRVTLRCSPRSGDLSVYWYQQSLDQGLQFLIQYYNGEERAKGNILERFSAQQFPDLHSELNLSSLELGDSALYFCASGVNTEAFFGQGTRLTVV.

The gene calls are TRBV9 and TRBJ2-7; 7 bases agree with TRBD2. In germline, CDR1 is SGDLS, CDR2 YYNGEE. Losses at the gene ends were 0 bases for V and 0 bases for J; bases not matched to a gene: 9. This CDR3 region has 17 residues. The CDR3 region is CASSVGGSSGYSYEQYF. Here the CDR3 DNA reads TGTGCCAGCAGCGTAGGTGGTTCTAGCGGATACTCCTACGAGCAGTACTTC.

The table lists this clone with a count of one. The rearrangement uses TRBV6-4 and TRBJ2-3, with 9 bases fitting TRBD2. The V gene's germline CDR1 is MRHNA and CDR2 SNTAGT. J gave up 0 bases and V 0 bases, and 1 base lay outside the gene matches. The CDR3 contains 16 residues. CDR3 in DNA: TGTGCCAGCAGTGACTCTGCGGGGGGGAGCACAGATACGCAGTATTTT. Translated: CASSDSAGGSTDTQYF.

The J gene is TRBJ2-7, the V gene TRBV7-2; D possibly corresponds to TRBD2 (6 bases). The germline V gene encodes CDR1 SGHTA and CDR2 FQGNSA. This CDR3 has 13 residues. Trimming pared 5 bases from V and 6 bases from J, leaving 14 bases between. CDR3 sequence (DNA): TGTGCCAGCAGCCCGGGAACTAGCACCGAGCAGTACTTC. This translates into CASSPGTSTEQYF. The full variable domain, its missing parts supplied by reference TRBV7-2 and TRBJ2-7, is GAGVSQSPSNKVTEKGKDVELRCDPISGHTALYWYRQSLGQGLEFLIYFQGNSAPDKSGLPSDRFSAERTGGSVSTLTIQRTQQEDSAVYLCASSPGTSTEQYFGPGTRLTVT.

This chain joins TRBV14 and TRBJ2-1; no firm D call. The V end lost 3 bases, the J end lost 5 bases, and 5 bases lay between the germline ends. Germline loops: CDR1 SGHDN, CDR2 FVKESK. This CDR3 contains 12 residues. The CDR3 here is CASSHWDNEQFF. DNA for the CDR3: TGTGCCAGCAGCCATTGGGACAATGAGCAGTTCTTC.

This clone was counted only a few times. This chain connects TRBV5-4 to TRBJ1-4; 8 bases are a match to TRBD1. The germline V gene encodes CDR1 SGHNT and CDR2 YYREEE (reference sequence). This CDR3 comprises 14 residues. V lost 2 bases to trimming and J lost 5 bases; unmatched junction nucleotides: 2. In DNA, the CDR3 is TGTGCCAGCAGCTTTTACAGGGGGAATGAAAAACTGTTTTTT. Translating gives CASSFYRGNEKLFF.

This clone was counted once. The chain is built from TRBV30 and TRBJ2-7; 9 bases align to TRBD2. The CDR3 runs 15 residues. CDR1 and CDR2 from the germline V gene are GTSNPN and SVGIG (reference sequence). V lost 5 bases, J lost 3 bases, and 11 bases stayed unmatched. The CDR3 region is CAWGDSLAGSYEQYF. In DNA, the CDR3 is TGTGCCTGGGGGGACTCTCTAGCGGGGAGCTACGAGCAGTACTTC. The whole variable domain, remainder taken from reference TRBV30 and TRBJ2-7, is SQTIHQWPATLVQPVGSPLSLECTVEGTSNPNLYWYRQAAGRGLQLLFYSVGIGQISSEVPQNLSASRPQDRQFILSSKKLLLSDSGFYLCAWGDSLAGSYEQYFGPGTRLTVT.

This clone was seen a few times. The chain uses TRBV7-9 and TRBJ1-1, with D possibly TRBD1 on 5 matching bases. Trimming stripped 7 bases from V and 1 base from J, with 13 bases between. The germline CDR1 and CDR2 sequences are SEHNR and FQNEAQ (reference sequence). This CDR3 spans 14 amino acids. The CDR3 here is CASNTPGQNTEAFF. The DNA for the CDR3 is TGTGCCAGCAACACACCGGGGCAGAACACTGAAGCTTTCTTT. Together with reference TRBV7-9 and TRBJ1-1, the CDR3 gives the full variable domain: DTGVSQNPRHKITKRGQNVTFRCDPISEHNRLYWYRQTLGQGPEFLTYFQNEAQLEKSRLLSDRFSAERPKGSFSTLEIQRTEQGDSAMYLCASNTPGQNTEAFFGQGTRLTVV.

J is TRBJ2-1 and V is TRBV7-9; D is uncertain. There are 13 residues in the CDR3. The V gene lost 1 base and the J gene lost 10 bases, with 11 bases spanning the gap. Germline CDR1 SEHNR, CDR2 FQNEAQ (reference sequence). CDR3 in DNA: TGTGCCAGCAGCTTAGAGTGGGATCGGGAGCAGTTCTTC. Protein sequence: CASSLEWDREQFF.

The sample holds a few counts of this clone. The V call is TRBV6-1, the J call TRBJ1-1, with a tentative D call TRBD1 (5 bases). Germline CDR1 reads MNHNS; CDR2 reads SASEGT. The germline V and J ends were trimmed by 5 bases and 8 bases, with 15 bases remaining between them. This CDR3 region has 13 residues. CDR3 nucleotides: TGTGCCAGCAGTACACGACAGAGATCAGAAGCTTTCTTT. It yields the protein CASSTRQRSEAFF.

The V gene is TRBV27, the J gene TRBJ1-1; no reliable D call. Per germline, CDR1 MNHEY and CDR2 SMNVEV (reference sequence). The CDR3 extends over 14 amino acids. Trimming took off 6 bases at V and 1 base at J, with 12 bases between the two ends. The CDR3, as DNA: TGTGCCAGCAGCCCCTGGAAAGCGAACACTGAAGCTTTCTTT. Translating it yields CASSPWKANTEAFF.

The CDR3 sequence: CASSSRGQGNNYGYTF. CDR3 in DNA: TGTGCCAGTAGTTCCCGGGGACAGGGAAATAACTATGGCTACACCTTC. J is TRBJ1-2 and V is TRBV19; 9 nucleotides agree with TRBD1. Unmatched junction bases numbered 8, after V lost 5 bases and J lost 1 base. Germline V lookup: CDR1 LNHDA, CDR2 SQIVND (reference sequence). CDR3 size: 16 residues.

This chain links TRBV6-1 with TRBJ2-5, with D possibly TRBD1 on 6 matching bases. Germline CDR1 reads MNHNS; CDR2 reads SASEGT. Trimming removed 5 bases at V and 11 bases at J, with 12 bases between. CDR3 length equals 11 residues. The chain's CDR3 is CASSLYREQYF. CDR3 nucleotides: TGTGCCAGCAGTTTGTACAGGGAACAGTACTTC.